What follows are 12 T cell receptor beta chains derived from one specimen sequenced in a study of identical twins (TCRdb year 2016). Receptors were amplified or captured by 5' RACE. For sequencing, an Illumina HiSeq 2000 was employed. TCRdb redid the processing of the public reads, applying fastp at Q25 and MiXCR, and retained in-frame beta chains. Rows matching on CDR3 protein sequence are summarized as one entry with the most common DNA and genes. The sample table holds approximately 220,000 distinct CDR3 sequences, of which around 6.8% were seen once. Clones ranked in the top ten supply less than 2% of the sample. The same sample was also studied in work on yellow fever vaccine responses in identical twins.

Sequences were obtained from memory (CD45RO+) T cells sorted from blood. This specimen's cell subset or site label, interpreted: CD45RO+ enriched T cells. The receptors were sampled from a woman aged 18-30 years in good health.

This clonotype was seen at least ten times. The V and J genes are TRBV6-5 and TRBJ2-2, with TRBD1 matching over 12 bases. This CDR3 contains 16 residues. Germline CDR1 and CDR2: MNHEY and SVGAGI. Unmatched junction bases numbered 4, after V lost 4 bases and J lost 4 bases. In nucleotides, the CDR3 is TGTGCCAGCAGTTCTGGGACAGGGGGCGTCACCGGGGAGCTGTTTTTT. It is translated as CASSSGTGGVTGELFF.

The table lists this clonotype with a few counts. CDR3 amino acids: CSARGDKPYEQYF. The DNA of the CDR3 is TGCAGTGCTAGAGGGGACAAACCCTACGAGCAGTACTTC. J is TRBJ2-7 and V is TRBV20-1; perhaps TRBD1 as D (6 bases). V lost 1 base to trimming and J lost 2 bases, with 9 bases between them. The CDR3 loop spans 13 amino acids. Germline lookup yields CDR1 DFQATT and CDR2 SNEGSKA (reference sequence).

The chain is built from TRBV3-1 and TRBJ2-1; unclear D gene. Germline CDR1 and CDR2: LGHDT and YNNKEL (reference sequence). The V end lost 2 bases, the J end lost 11 bases, and 13 bases lay between the germline ends. The CDR3 has 13 residues. DNA of the CDR3: TGTGCCAGCAGCCAAACCACGACAAAGAAGCAGTTCTTC. Translated: CASSQTTTKKQFF.

There are a few counts of this clonotype. This chain uses TRBV6-5 with TRBJ1-1; no clear D. The V gene lost 0 bases and the J gene lost 1 base, with 9 bases spanning the gap. Germline CDR1 and CDR2: MNHEY and SVGAGI. The CDR3 covers 15 residues. CDR3 bases: TGTGCCAGCAGTTACTCGTTCTTGTCGAACACTGAAGCTTTCTTT. Translating gives CASSYSFLSNTEAFF.

The sample holds a few counts of this clonotype. CDR3 protein: CASSLEVGKYGQFF. DNA of the CDR3: TGCGCCAGCAGCTTGGAGGTCGGAAAATACGGGCAGTTCTTC. The chain is built from TRBV5-1 and TRBJ2-1; no definite D call. The CDR3 is made up of 14 amino acids. The germline V and J ends were trimmed by 0 bases and 12 bases, with 16 bases remaining between them. CDR1 is SGHRS, CDR2 YFSETQ, per germline. The whole variable domain, filled in from reference TRBV5-1 and TRBJ2-1, reads KAGVTQTPRYLIKTRGQQVTLSCSPISGHRSVSWYQQTPGQGLQFLFEYFSETQRNKGNFPGRFSGRQFSNSRSEMNVSTLELGDSALYLCASSLEVGKYGQFFGPGTRLTVL.

This clonotype was counted ten times or more. The J gene is TRBJ2-7, the V gene TRBV3-1; TRBD1 aligns across 9 bases. From germline, CDR1 is LGHDT and CDR2 YNNKEL (reference sequence). The ends lost 2 bases at V and 3 bases at J; junction bases unmatched: 5. This CDR3 spans 15 amino acids. The CDR3 DNA reads as TGTGCCAGCAGCCAATCGGGGACAGGGCACTACGAGCAGTACTTC. Translated: CASSQSGTGHYEQYF.

The V gene is TRBV20-1, the J gene TRBJ1-1; D remains unclear. Germline lookup yields CDR1 DFQATT and CDR2 SNEGSKA (reference sequence). Trimming took off 3 bases at V and 3 bases at J, with 17 bases between the two ends. The CDR3 totals 15 residues. CDR3 protein: CSASPPSTRDTEAFF. The CDR3 nucleotides read TGCAGTGCTAGCCCGCCCAGCACTCGGGACACTGAAGCTTTCTTT.

In this sample, this clonotype turned up a few times. The rearrangement joins TRBV9 to TRBJ2-7, with 9 bases matching TRBD2. J was trimmed by 5 bases and V by 3 bases; bases with no gene match: 9. CDR1 is SGDLS and CDR2 is YYNGEE in the germline V gene. This CDR3 has 15 residues. DNA of the CDR3: TGTGCCAGCAGCGCCGCAGCGGGAGGTATTGACGAGCAGTACTTC. Translated, it gives CASSAAAGGIDEQYF.

This clonotype appeared many times. V gene TRBV20-1 combines with J gene TRBJ2-5, with TRBD2 matching over 9 bases. The CDR3 is 13 residues long. V trimming: 5 bases; J trimming: 5 bases; junction bases outside the gene matches: 6. Germline-derived CDR1 and CDR2 are DFQATT and SNEGSKA (reference sequence). CDR3 region: CSAPGTSRETQYF. The CDR3 bases are TGCAGTGCTCCCGGGACTAGCCGGGAGACCCAGTACTTC.

This rearrangement joins TRBV7-2 to TRBJ2-2, with D uncertain. This CDR3 is built from 14 residues. Trimming left V 6 bases short and J 0 bases short, with 8 bases between. Germline V gene sequence: CDR1 SGHTA, CDR2 FQGNSA. CDR3 protein: CASSWTANTGELFF. The CDR3, as DNA: TGTGCCAGCAGTTGGACGGCGAACACCGGGGAGCTGTTTTTT.

The chain carries TRBV28 and TRBJ2-3; 7 bases are shared with TRBD2. Unmatched junction bases numbered 16, after V lost 3 bases and J lost 7 bases. Germline V CDR1 and CDR2: MDHEN, SYDVKM. This CDR3 is 17 amino acids long. DNA of the CDR3: TGTGCCAGCAGTTTTAGCAGTACTAGCGTCCTGCGGTATACGCAGTATTTT. Translated, it gives CASSFSSTSVLRYTQYF.

Only a few counts were recorded for this clonotype. The chain joins TRBV11-1 to TRBJ2-1; no definite D call. The V gene's germline CDR1 is SGHAT and CDR2 FQDESV (reference sequence). CDR3 length equals 16 residues. Trimming left V 5 bases short and J 1 base short, with 15 bases between. The CDR3 protein is CASSRDTAISYNEQFF. The CDR3 DNA sequence: TGTGCCAGCAGCCGAGACACCGCCATTTCCTACAATGAGCAGTTCTTC.